This record concerns one TCR beta chain sequence. The antigen remains unidentified. Time point reported: cycle 4 day 1 (C4D1), after 5 to 7 weeks of nivolumab. Every patient had relapsed following autologous stem cell transplantation, and cohorts differed in brentuximab vedotin exposure. Best response was recorded as complete response, partial response or progressive disease. The entry originates in a study of PD-1 blockade in classical Hodgkin lymphoma. Findings and limits, study-wide: Reports indicated that newly diagnosed patients had lower baseline TCR diversity than healthy donors did.

Libraries were prepared by immunoSEQ multiplex PCR; TCRdb keeps only in-frame clonotypes and omits some of them. The top ten hold about a sixth of the sample, which has under 40,000 clones, around 81% seen once. From germline, CDR1 is SGHNT and CDR2 YENEEA. The CDR3 length is 15 residues. The V and J ends lost 5 bases and 4 bases, in that order; junction bases with no gene match: 5. The rearrangement uses TRBV11-3 and TRBJ2-3; TRBD1 matches at 11 bases. The sequencing used peripheral blood mononuclear cells (PBMCs), collected before the fourth cycle of nivolumab. The clonotype was recovered from a human donor with classical Hodgkin lymphoma. The CDR3 DNA sequence: TGTGCCAGCAGCAAGGACAGGGGGCAGGCAGATACGCAGTATTTT. Its translation is CASSKDRGQADTQYF.